Listed below are T cell receptor beta chains from one sample, sequenced in a study of siplizumab effects on memory and regulatory T cells. The table came from immunoSEQ multiplex PCR; TCRdb's copy has only in-frame clones and leaves some out. Counted here are 90,000 to 150,000 clones, just under 95% occurring once; the ten biggest clones make up over 0.15%. Sequences were obtained from non-Treg CD4+ T cells sorted from blood. Every receptor here comes from a human donor in good health. CDR3s include the opening cysteine and the closing phenylalanine or tryptophan. Fields, in order: CDR3 length, V gene, clone size, J gene, D gene, CDR3 protein. D genes are given only for firm matches. Where a row states a size, it is once, few, many or the class of an expanded clone; other rows omit it.

>17|TRBV4-2|-|TRBJ2-3|TRBD2
CASSQRGGGGAPDTQYF
>13|TRBV11-2|once|TRBJ1-2|-
CASSLVELGGYTF
>17|TRBV4-1|-|TRBJ1-2|TRBD1
CASSHDSTGRSNYGYTF
>14|TRBV5-1|-|-|-
CASSLAAGSYEQYF
>12|TRBV2|-|TRBJ2-3|-
CASSENTDTQYF
>12|TRBV6-5|few|TRBJ2-7|-
CASSYLGGEQYF
>13|TRBV10-3|-|TRBJ2-3|-
CAAGTPNTDTQYF
>14|TRBV11-2|-|TRBJ1-3|-
CASSRGGSLNTIYF
>16|TRBV6-5|-|TRBJ2-3|-
CASSYGDFRSTDTQYF
>16|TRBV30|-|TRBJ1-2|TRBD1
CAWSVKTGGANYGYTF
>15|TRBV5-4|-|TRBJ2-1|-
CASSFWDFSYNEQFF
>18|TRBV5-6|once|TRBJ2-1|TRBD2
CASSPGLRGLASYNEQFF
>14|TRBV30|-|TRBJ2-1|TRBD2
CAWSWTSGGDEQFF
>14|TRBV6-6|-|TRBJ1-5|-
CASSYLHSDQPQHF
>14|TRBV5-4|-|TRBJ2-5|-
CASSYGQTAETQYF
>15|TRBV10-3|-|TRBJ1-1|TRBD1
CAISARGGANTEAFF
>15|TRBV4-1|-|TRBJ1-2|TRBD1
CASSLEQGVGYGYTF
>16|TRBV7-2|-|TRBJ1-6|-
CASSLGIMGKGSPLHF
>19|TRBV27|-|TRBJ2-1|TRBD2
CASSSRLAGRIGALYEQFF
>13|TRBV7-9|-|TRBJ2-7|-
CASSSGSSYEQYF
>14|TRBV6-5|-|TRBJ2-7|TRBD1
CASRRPGQGGEQYF
>13|TRBV15|once|TRBJ2-7|-
CATSRVPSYEQYF
>15|TRBV10-2|-|TRBJ2-2|TRBD1
CASRSTGGDTGELFF